A single sample gave rise to the 27 T cell receptor beta chains below, sequenced in a study of radiation and T cells in renal cell carcinoma. The time point is: baseline pretreatment blood. Treatment here: 15 Gy SBRT to primary tumor, nephrectomy 4 weeks later. Clones were read by immunoSEQ multiplex PCR, and TCRdb kept only the in-frame ones, dropping some. The sample holds about 140,000 clones; around four fifths are singletons and the top ten take less than 25%. Source: blood, taken from a patient whose treatment included radiotherapy and nephrectomy. The receptors shown here come from a woman aged 45-59 years with renal cell carcinoma.

The DNA for the CDR3 is TGTGCCAGCAGTTACGCAAACACTGAAGCTTTCTTT. As protein: CASSYANTEAFF. This chain joins TRBV6-6 and TRBJ1-1; D not resolved. CDR3 length: 12 residues. The germline V gene has CDR1 MNHNY and CDR2 SVGAGI (reference sequence). The V and J ends lost 2 bases and 2 bases respectively, with 3 bases between them.

The chain carries TRBV6-5 and TRBJ2-5; a possible D gene is TRBD1 (6 bases). Germline CDR1 reads MNHEY; CDR2 reads SVGAGI. V was clipped by 6 bases and J by 1 base, with 12 bases between them. CDR3 length equals 14 residues. As DNA, the CDR3 is TGTGCCAGCAGACGCCGGGACATCCAAGAGACCCAGTACTTC. This gives the protein CASRRRDIQETQYF.

The V and J genes are TRBV14 and TRBJ2-7; D unclear. CDR1 is SGHDN, CDR2 FVKESK, per germline. The CDR3 length is 13 residues. V was shortened by 4 bases and J by 6 bases, with 13 bases between the two germline ends. CDR3 sequence reads: CASSLRLRREQYF. CDR3 nucleotide sequence: TGTGCCAGCAGCCTACGACTGCGCCGCGAGCAGTACTTC.

V is TRBV7-9 and J is TRBJ1-2; perhaps TRBD1 as D (5 bases). The CDR3 runs 13 residues. The V gene's germline CDR1 is SEHNR and CDR2 FQNEAQ (reference sequence). The germline V and J ends were trimmed by 5 bases and 8 bases, with 15 bases remaining between them. CDR3 bases: TGTGCCAGCAGCCCTACCGGGCAGGGAGGCTACACCTTC. It yields the protein CASSPTGQGGYTF.

The V and J genes are TRBV9 and TRBJ2-2; unclear D gene. Germline assignment: CDR1 SGDLS and CDR2 YYNGEE. The CDR3 contains 15 residues. V was cut by 0 bases and J by 0 bases, with 6 bases left in between. CDR3 region: CASSVDIANTGELFF. DNA for the CDR3: TGTGCCAGCAGCGTAGACATCGCGAACACCGGGGAGCTGTTTTTT.

Remarks on this clone: The junction departs from the called germline gene at one end, perhaps through a read error. Other DNA sequences in this specimen translate into the identical CDR3. The chain has TRBV5-6 and TRBJ2-5; D not resolved. This CDR3 is built from 13 residues. The germline V gene has CDR1 SGHDT and CDR2 YYEEEE. CDR3 region: CASRGGYQETQYF. Written as DNA, the CDR3 is TGTGCCAGCCGAGGTGGTTACCAGGAGACCCAGTACTTC.

This chain connects TRBV5-1 to TRBJ2-2, with 12 bases aligning to TRBD1. Germline-derived CDR1 and CDR2 are SGHRS and YFSETQ. V trimming: 7 bases; J trimming: 6 bases; junction bases outside the gene matches: 7. The CDR3 runs to 15 residues. CDR3 in DNA: TGCGCCAGCGGTCCGGGACAGGGGGCCGCCGGGGAGCTGTTTTTT. Its translation: CASGPGQGAAGELFF.

The CDR3 region is CATSRGGQGFDIQYF. The CDR3 DNA is TGTGCCACCAGCAGGGGAGGACAGGGGTTTGACATTCAGTACTTC. The chain joins TRBV15 to TRBJ2-4; the match to TRBD1 covers 9 bases. CDR1 is LNHNV, CDR2 YYDKDF, per germline (reference sequence). Trimming cost V 3 bases and J 8 bases; bases outside gene matches: 8. The CDR3 length is 15 residues.

The J gene is TRBJ2-5, the V gene TRBV29-1, with D tentatively TRBD1 (6 bases). The CDR3 has 19 residues. The V end was cut by 6 bases, the J end by 2 bases, with 31 bases between. Germline CDR1 SQVTM, CDR2 ANQGSEA. The CDR3 coding sequence is TGCAGCGTCGAGGACAGATCAGGGACCCTGGGCCTACTTCAAGAGACCCAGTACTTC. It translates to CSVEDRSGTLGLLQETQYF.

The chain employs TRBV10-3 and TRBJ2-3, with a weak D call TRBD1 (6 bases). CDR3 length: 14 amino acids. V was shortened by 10 bases and J by 1 base, with 15 bases between the two germline ends. Germline V CDR1 and CDR2: ENHRY, SYGVKD. The CDR3 region is CANRGAGGTDTQYF. The CDR3 nucleotides read TGTGCCAACCGAGGGGCAGGGGGCACAGATACGCAGTATTTT.

The gene calls are TRBV7-2 and TRBJ2-7; tentatively, D is TRBD2 (5 bases). Trimming cost V 5 bases and J 5 bases, with 19 bases left between them. The CDR3 is 15 residues long. Germline V lookup: CDR1 SGHTA, CDR2 FQGNSA. The CDR3 loop reads CASSPRAHLEHEQYF. As DNA, the CDR3 is TGTGCCAGCAGCCCGCGGGCCCACCTCGAGCACGAGCAGTACTTC.

In DNA, the CDR3 is TGTGCCACTCAACTAGCGAGCTCCTACAATGAGCAGTTCTTC. Translating it yields CATQLASSYNEQFF. V usage is TRBV10-3 and J usage is TRBJ2-1; 7 bases fit TRBD2. The CDR3 contains 14 residues. The V and J ends lost 10 bases and 0 bases, in that order; junction bases with no gene match: 6. The V gene's germline CDR1 is ENHRY and CDR2 SYGVKD.

The gene calls are TRBV7-8 and TRBJ2-3; D possibly uses TRBD1 or TRBD2 (5 bases each). Looked up from germline, CDR1 is SGHVS and CDR2 is FQNEAQ. V lost 3 bases and J lost 7, with 14 bases in between. The CDR3 spans 14 residues. The CDR3 loop reads CASSFGTAGNTQYF. CDR3 sequence (DNA): TGTGCCAGCAGCTTCGGGACGGCCGGGAATACGCAGTATTTT.

This clone has only a few counts. The chain carries TRBV6-6 and TRBJ1-2; D not certain. Germline lookup yields CDR1 MNHNY and CDR2 SVGAGI (reference sequence). The CDR3 contains 11 residues. Between the trimmed V and J ends, which lost 6 bases and 7 bases, there was a span of 9 bases. In nucleotides, the CDR3 is TGTGCCAGCAGAATTAGGGTTGGCTACACCTTC. It encodes CASRIRVGYTF.

This chain joins TRBV5-8 and TRBJ2-7, with TRBD1 matching over 7 bases. J was trimmed by 1 base and V by 1 base; bases with no gene match: 11. The V gene's germline CDR1 is SGHTS and CDR2 YDEGEE. The CDR3 extends over 17 amino acids. CDR3 residues: CASSLWAGRGNSYEQYF. The CDR3 nucleotides read TGTGCCAGCAGCTTGTGGGCGGGCAGGGGGAATTCCTACGAGCAGTACTTC.

The V gene is TRBV7-2, the J gene TRBJ1-1; TRBD1 aligns across 7 bases. V lost 5 bases to trimming and J lost 7 bases; unmatched junction nucleotides: 4. The germline CDR1 and CDR2 sequences are SGHTA and FQGNSA. The CDR3 length is 12 residues. DNA for the CDR3: TGTGCCAGCAGCATCACAGGGGATGAAGCTTTCTTT. Translated, it gives CASSITGDEAFF.

This clone showed up just a few times. The chain carries TRBV7-9 and TRBJ1-4; no firm D call. V shed 0 bases and J shed 1 base, with 3 bases lying between them. CDR1 is SEHNR and CDR2 is FQNEAQ in the germline V gene (reference sequence). This CDR3 is built from 14 residues. CDR3 protein: CASSLARTNEKLFF. In nucleotides, the CDR3 is TGTGCCAGCAGCTTAGCCCGAACTAATGAAAAACTGTTTTTT.

On this clone: A much larger clone differs by one base, so this may be a read error. The chain recombines TRBV2 with TRBJ1-4; no clear D gene. Germline CDR1 SNHLY, CDR2 FYNNEI. The CDR3 contains 13 residues. CDR3 amino acids: CASSEVNLIRASF. CDR3 DNA: TGTGCCAGCAGTGAAGTCAATCTAATTAGGGCCTCTTTT. The full variable domain, rest sourced from reference TRBV2 and TRBJ1-4, is EPEVTQTPSHQVTQMGQEVILRCVPISNHLYFYWYRQILGQKVEFLVSFYNNEISEKSEIFDDQFSVERPDGSNFTLKIRSTKLEDSAMYFCASSEVNLIRASFGSGTQLSVL.

V usage is TRBV21-1 and J usage is TRBJ2-2; the DNA was not compared with TRBD1, the D call given in the table. TRBV21-1 is an annotated pseudogene. The CDR3 covers 14 residues. The CDR3 reads CASSHRGYTGELFF. The CDR3 coding sequence is TGTGCCAGCAGCCACAGGGGTTACACCGGGGAGCTGTTTTTT.

This chain joins TRBV25-1 and TRBJ1-1; 8 bases are shared with TRBD1. The CDR3 is 14 residues long. Germline V lookup: CDR1 MGHDK, CDR2 SYGVNS. With V trimmed by 7 bases and J by 1 base, 5 bases remained unmatched. This chain's CDR3 is CASTFGTGNTEAFF. The CDR3 DNA is TGTGCCAGCACCTTTGGGACAGGGAACACTGAAGCTTTCTTT.

The rearrangement uses TRBV6-1 and TRBJ2-5; D may be TRBD1 (6 bases). Per germline, CDR1 MNHNS and CDR2 SASEGT. Trimming left V 7 bases short and J 8 bases short, with 11 bases between. The CDR3 sequence is 11 residues long. The CDR3: CASTLTGTQYF. The DNA of the CDR3 is TGTGCCAGCACCCTGACAGGAACCCAGTACTTC.

V gene TRBV2 combines with J gene TRBJ2-1, with 12 bases lining up with TRBD2. CDR1 SNHLY and CDR2 FYNNEI come from the germline V gene. V shed 3 bases, J shed 9 bases, and the junction held 6 bases outside the gene matches. The CDR3 is 15 amino acids. The CDR3 region has the DNA TGTGCCAGCAGTGACGGACTAGCGGGATGGAGTGAGCAGTTCTTC. This gives the protein CASSDGLAGWSEQFF. Full variable domain (rest looked up from reference TRBV2 and TRBJ2-1): EPEVTQTPSHQVTQMGQEVILRCVPISNHLYFYWYRQILGQKVEFLVSFYNNEISEKSEIFDDQFSVERPDGSNFTLKIRSTKLEDSAMYFCASSDGLAGWSEQFFGPGTRLTVL.

The chain combines TRBV30 with TRBJ2-7; 10 bases align to TRBD1. Germline values: CDR1 GTSNPN, CDR2 SVGIG (reference sequence). CDR3 length: 14 amino acids. Trimming at V came to 2 bases and at J to 9 bases, leaving 10 bases not matched to a gene. The CDR3 DNA follows: TGTGCCTGGAGTCGAAGGACAGGGGGATTAGTGCAGTACTTC. Translating it yields CAWSRRTGGLVQYF.

The rearrangement uses TRBV18 and TRBJ1-5, with D tentatively TRBD1 (6 bases). This CDR3 region has 16 residues. The germline V gene encodes CDR1 KGHSH and CDR2 LQKENI. The V end lost 2 bases, the J end lost 0 bases, and 11 bases lay between the germline ends. As DNA, the CDR3 is TGTGCCAGCTCACCAGGACAGACCCATAGCAATCAGCCCCAGCATTTT. The encoded protein is CASSPGQTHSNQPQHF.

The chain has TRBV7-2 and TRBJ2-7, with 13 bases matching TRBD2. The germline V gene has CDR1 SGHTA and CDR2 FQGNSA. This CDR3 has 16 residues. V was pared by 1 base and J by 3 bases, with 3 bases of the junction left unmatched. The CDR3 bases are TGTGCCAGCAGCTTAGGACTAGCGGGAGGCTACTACGAGCAGTACTTC. This translates into CASSLGLAGGYYEQYF.

The chain links TRBV6-5 to TRBJ1-2; perhaps TRBD1 as D (6 bases). The CDR3 totals 15 residues. Trimming shortened V by 5 bases and J by 1 base, and 14 bases separated the two germline ends. CDR1 MNHEY and CDR2 SVGAGI come from the germline V gene. In nucleotides, the CDR3 is TGTGCCAGCAGTGCCCGGGACACTCGTAACTATGGCTACACCTTC. Translation: CASSARDTRNYGYTF.

The chain couples TRBV19 to TRBJ2-7, with a possible D match to TRBD1 (6 bases). The CDR3 totals 14 residues. Germline V lookup: CDR1 LNHDA, CDR2 SQIVND (reference sequence). V lost 4 bases and J 4 bases, leaving 14 bases between the germline ends. The CDR3 DNA follows: TGTGCCAGTAGTACCCGCGCGCAGGGGTACGAGCAGTACTTC. Protein sequence: CASSTRAQGYEQYF. The full variable domain, rest sourced from reference TRBV19 and TRBJ2-7, is DGGITQSPKYLFRKEGQNVTLSCEQNLNHDAMYWYRQDPGQGLRLIYYSQIVNDFQKGDIAEGYSVSREKKESFPLTVTSAQKNPTAFYLCASSTRAQGYEQYFGPGTRLTVT.